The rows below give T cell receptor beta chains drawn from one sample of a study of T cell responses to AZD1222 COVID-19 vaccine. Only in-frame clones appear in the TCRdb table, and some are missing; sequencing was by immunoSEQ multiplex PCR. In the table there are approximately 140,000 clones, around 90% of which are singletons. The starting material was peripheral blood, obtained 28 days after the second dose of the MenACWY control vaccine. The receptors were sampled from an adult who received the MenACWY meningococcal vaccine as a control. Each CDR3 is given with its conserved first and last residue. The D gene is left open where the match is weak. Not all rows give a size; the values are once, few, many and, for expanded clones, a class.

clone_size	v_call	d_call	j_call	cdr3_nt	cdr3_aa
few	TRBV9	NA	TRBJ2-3	TGTGCCAGCAGCCCACGTTCTAGCACAGATACGCAGTATTTT	CASSPRSSTDTQYF
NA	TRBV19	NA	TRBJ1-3	TGTGCCAGTCAGGGGACCCCCCTCGGAAACACCATATATTTT	CASQGTPLGNTIYF
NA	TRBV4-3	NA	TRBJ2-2	TGCGCCAGCAGCCAAGATTACAACACCGGGGAGCTGTTTTTT	CASSQDYNTGELFF
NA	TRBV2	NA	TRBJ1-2	TGTGCCAGCAGTGGCGGGACACACTATGGCTACACCTTC	CASSGGTHYGYTF
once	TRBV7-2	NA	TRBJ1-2	TGTGCCAGCAGCTTAGATGGGAACTATGGCTACACCTTC	CASSLDGNYGYTF
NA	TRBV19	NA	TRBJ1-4	TGTGCCAGTAGTATAGATTACCGGCAGGGATTGGGAACGGAAAAACTGTTTTTT	CASSIDYRQGLGTEKLFF
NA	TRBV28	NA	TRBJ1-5	TGTGCCAGCGGAGAGGTAGTTCAGCCCCAGCATTTT	CASGEVVQPQHF
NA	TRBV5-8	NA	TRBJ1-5	TGTGCCAGCAGCTTGGGACAGGTAGGGGATCAGCCCCAGCATTTT	CASSLGQVGDQPQHF
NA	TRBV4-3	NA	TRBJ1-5	TGCGCCAGCAGCCCTAGCCGAGGGGGCAATCAGCCCCAGCATTTT	CASSPSRGGNQPQHF
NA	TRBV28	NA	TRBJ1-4	TGTGCCAGCACATCCGGCCAAAGTATTGGTGAAAAACTGTTTTTT	CASTSGQSIGEKLFF
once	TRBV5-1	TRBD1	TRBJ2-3	TGCGCCAGCAGCTTAAGACAGGGGGCGACGCAGTATTTT	CASSLRQGATQYF
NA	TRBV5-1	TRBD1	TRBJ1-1	TGCGCCAGCAGCCCGGGGACAGAGAACACTGAAGCTTTCTTT	CASSPGTENTEAFF
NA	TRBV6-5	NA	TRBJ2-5	TGTGCCAGCAGTTACTTGACTGACCCGTATTCAGAGACCCAGTACTTC	CASSYLTDPYSETQYF
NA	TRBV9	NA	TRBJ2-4	TGTGCCAGCAGCGTAGACCCGGGGATAGCCAAAAACATTCAGTACTTC	CASSVDPGIAKNIQYF
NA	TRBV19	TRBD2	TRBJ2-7	TGTGCCAGTAGGGGGCTAGCGGCCTCCTACGAGCAGTACTTC	CASRGLAASYEQYF
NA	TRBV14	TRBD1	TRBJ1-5	TGTGCCAGCAGCCAAGGTCGGGACAGTAATTCTTATAGCAATCAGCCCCAGCATTTT	CASSQGRDSNSYSNQPQHF
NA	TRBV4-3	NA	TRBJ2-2	TGCGCCAGCAGCCAAGGGATTCCGCCGAACACCGGGGAGCTGTTTTTT	CASSQGIPPNTGELFF
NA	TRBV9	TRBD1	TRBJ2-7	TGTGCCAGCAGCGCGGGACAGGGGGCTCGAGAGCAGTACTTC	CASSAGQGAREQYF
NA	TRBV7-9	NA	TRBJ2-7	TGTGCCAGCAGCTTAGGGGGGACTCTCGAGCAGTACTTC	CASSLGGTLEQYF
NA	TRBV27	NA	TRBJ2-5	TGTGCCAGCAGTTTAAAAGAGACCCAGTACTTC	CASSLKETQYF
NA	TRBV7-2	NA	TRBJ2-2	TGTGCCAGCAACCCCTGGACTGGAACAGGGACCGGGGAGCTGTTTTTT	CASNPWTGTGTGELFF
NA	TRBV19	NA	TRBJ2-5	TGTGCCAGTAGTCCACAAGGCTATAGGATCCAAGAGACCCAGTACTTC	CASSPQGYRIQETQYF
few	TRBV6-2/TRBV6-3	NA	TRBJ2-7	TGTGCCAGCAGTTACTCCGCAGCTCCTCAGGGTTACTTC	CASSYSAAPQGYF
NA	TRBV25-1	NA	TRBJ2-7	TGTGCCAGCAGTGAACTTAGGGAGGCCTCGGTGTTGTACTTC	CASSELREASVLYF
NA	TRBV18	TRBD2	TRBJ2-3	TGTGCCAGCGGGCCCCAAGCGGGAGCTGTGGGGACAGATACGCAGTATTTT	CASGPQAGAVGTDTQYF
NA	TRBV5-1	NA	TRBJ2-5	TGCGCCAGCAGCCGAGGGGCAGGGGTCGTCCAAGAGACCCAGTACTTC	CASSRGAGVVQETQYF
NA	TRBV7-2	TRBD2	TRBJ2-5	TGTGCCAGCAGCCCCGCAGGACTAGCGGGGGCGAAAACCCAGTACTTC	CASSPAGLAGAKTQYF
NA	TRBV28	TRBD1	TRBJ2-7	TGTGCCAGCAGCTCGGGACAGGGACTCTACGAGCAGTACTTC	CASSSGQGLYEQYF
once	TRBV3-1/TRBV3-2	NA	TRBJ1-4	TGTGCCAGCAGCCTCGGGGGGGCCAAAAAACTGTTTTTT	CASSLGGAKKLFF
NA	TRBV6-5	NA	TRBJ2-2	TGTGCCAGCAGGTTGACAGACCTTACCGGGGAGCTGTTTTTT	CASRLTDLTGELFF
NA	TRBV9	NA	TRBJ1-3	TGTGCCAGCAGCGCCCCGGGACAAGGGGCTGGAAACACCATATATTTT	CASSAPGQGAGNTIYF
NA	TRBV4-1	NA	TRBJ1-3	TGCGCCAGCAGCCAAGACAGCGCCGGGACGAAGCTGAACACCATATATTTT	CASSQDSAGTKLNTIYF
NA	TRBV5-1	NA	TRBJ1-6	TGCGCCAGCAGCGCCCGGGAGATCTCCTATAATTCACCCCTCCACTTT	CASSAREISYNSPLHF
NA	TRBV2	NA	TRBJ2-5	TGTGCCAGCAGTGCTAGCCGCCGAGAGACCCAGTACTTC	CASSASRRETQYF
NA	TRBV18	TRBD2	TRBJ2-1	TGTGCCAGCTCACCTACGACTCGGGGGGGCAATGAGCAGTTCTTC	CASSPTTRGGNEQFF
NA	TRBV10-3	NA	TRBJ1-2	TGTGCCATCAGCCCCCCAGCGCTGTCCGGAGGTGGCTACACCTTC	CAISPPALSGGGYTF
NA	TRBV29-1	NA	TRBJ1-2	TGCAGCGTTTCAGACAGTAGTTATGGCTACACCTTC	CSVSDSSYGYTF
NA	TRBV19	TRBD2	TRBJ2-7	TGTGCCAGTAGTTCTCCGACTAGCGGCCTCTACGAGCAGTACTTC	CASSSPTSGLYEQYF
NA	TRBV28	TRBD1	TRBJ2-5	TGTGCCAGCAGACCGCAGACAGGGGGCCAAGAGACCCAGTACTTC	CASRPQTGGQETQYF
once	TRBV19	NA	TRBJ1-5	TGTGCCAGTAGCCTAGGGAGGCTTCGGGACAATCAGCCCCAGCATTTT	CASSLGRLRDNQPQHF
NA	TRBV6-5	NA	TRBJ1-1	TGTGCCAGCAGTTTGGACAGAGCGGTGAACACTGAAGCTTTCTTT	CASSLDRAVNTEAFF
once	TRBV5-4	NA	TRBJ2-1	TGTGCCAGCAGCTTGGACTGGGGCCACAATGAGCAGTTCTTC	CASSLDWGHNEQFF